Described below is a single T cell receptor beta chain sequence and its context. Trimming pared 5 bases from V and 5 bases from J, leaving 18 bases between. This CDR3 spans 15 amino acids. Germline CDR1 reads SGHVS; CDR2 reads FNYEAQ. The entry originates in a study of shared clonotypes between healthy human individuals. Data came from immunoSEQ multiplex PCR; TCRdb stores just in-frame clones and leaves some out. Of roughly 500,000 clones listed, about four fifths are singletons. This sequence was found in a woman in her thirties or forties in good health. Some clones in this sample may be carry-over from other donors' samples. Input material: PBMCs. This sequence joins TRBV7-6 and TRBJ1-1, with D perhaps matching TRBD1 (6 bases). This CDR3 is CASSVRARGGTEAFF. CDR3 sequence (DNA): TGTGCCAGCAGCGTCAGGGCCAGGGGAGGGACTGAAGCTTTCTTT.